This T cell receptor (beta chain) was profiled in a study of blood T cell repertoires in COVID-19. Study overall: The United States, Italy and Spain were the sources of the acute and convalescent COVID-19 samples. PBMCs, B-cell-depleted T cells, or T cells provided the cDNA or gDNA that made up the material.

As originally analysed: Reference gene primer amplification gave estimated nucleated cell counts. Profiled with immunoSEQ multiplex PCR; TCRdb holds only in-frame clones, not every one. D and trimming come from the DNA, and the V and J calls and clone size come from that table. Seen here are 90,000 or so clones, 65% to 90% observed once, and the top ten hold approximately 25%. The sample comprised peripheral blood. This clonotype was obtained from a man between 60 and 75 years old with acute or convalescent COVID-19.

CDR3 residues: CASSVSGGTGELFF. The CDR3 nucleotides read TGTGCCAGTAGTGTGTCGGGGGGTACCGGGGAGCTGTTTTTT. This chain joins TRBV19 and TRBJ2-2; 7 positions agree with TRBD2. Trimming at V came to 5 bases and at J to 5 bases, leaving 5 bases not matched to a gene. This CDR3 is 14 amino acids long. Germline assignment: CDR1 LNHDA and CDR2 SQIVND (reference sequence).